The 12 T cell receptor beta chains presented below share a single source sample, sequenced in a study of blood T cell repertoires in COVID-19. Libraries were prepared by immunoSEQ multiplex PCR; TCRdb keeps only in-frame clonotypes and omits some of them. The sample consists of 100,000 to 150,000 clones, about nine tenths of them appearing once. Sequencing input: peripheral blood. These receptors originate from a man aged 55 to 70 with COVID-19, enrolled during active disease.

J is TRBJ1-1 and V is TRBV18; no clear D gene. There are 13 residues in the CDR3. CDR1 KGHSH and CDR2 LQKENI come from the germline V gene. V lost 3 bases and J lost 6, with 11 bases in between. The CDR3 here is CASSPSAGSEAFF. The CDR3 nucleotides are TGTGCCAGCTCACCGAGTGCGGGATCTGAAGCTTTCTTT.

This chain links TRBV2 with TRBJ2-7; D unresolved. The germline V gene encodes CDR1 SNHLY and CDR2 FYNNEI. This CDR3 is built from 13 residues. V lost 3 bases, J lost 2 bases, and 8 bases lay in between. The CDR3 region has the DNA TGTGCCAGCAGTGACGGTGTTGCCTACGAGCAGTACTTC. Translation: CASSDGVAYEQYF.

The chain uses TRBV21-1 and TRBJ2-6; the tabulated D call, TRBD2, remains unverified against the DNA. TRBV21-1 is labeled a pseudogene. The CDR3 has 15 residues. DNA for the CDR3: TGTGCCAGCAGCAAAGGTGTATCTGGGGCCAACGTCCTGACTTTC. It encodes CASSKGVSGANVLTF.

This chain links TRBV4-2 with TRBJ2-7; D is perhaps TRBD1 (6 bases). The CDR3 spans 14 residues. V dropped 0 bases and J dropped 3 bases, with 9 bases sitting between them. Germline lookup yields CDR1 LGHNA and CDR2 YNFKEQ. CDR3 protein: CASSQEKGGYEQYF. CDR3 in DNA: TGTGCCAGCAGCCAAGAGAAAGGGGGCTACGAGCAGTACTTC.

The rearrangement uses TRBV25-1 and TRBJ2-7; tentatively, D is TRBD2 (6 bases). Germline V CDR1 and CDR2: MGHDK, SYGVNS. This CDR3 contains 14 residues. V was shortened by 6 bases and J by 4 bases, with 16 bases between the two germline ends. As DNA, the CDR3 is TGTGCCAGCAGCGGGGGTGTCTCCCATTACGAGCAGTACTTC. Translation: CASSGGVSHYEQYF.

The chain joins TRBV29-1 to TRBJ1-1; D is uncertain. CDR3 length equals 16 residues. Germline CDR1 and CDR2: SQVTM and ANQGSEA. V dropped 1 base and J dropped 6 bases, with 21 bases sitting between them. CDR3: CSVEGSSGTSGAEAFF. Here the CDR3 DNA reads TGCAGCGTTGAAGGGTCGTCGGGTACGTCCGGAGCTGAAGCTTTCTTT.

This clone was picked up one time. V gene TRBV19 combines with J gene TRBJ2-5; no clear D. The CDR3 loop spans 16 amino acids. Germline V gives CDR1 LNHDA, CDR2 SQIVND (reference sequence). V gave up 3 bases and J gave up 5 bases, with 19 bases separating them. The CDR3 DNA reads TGTGCCAGTAGTATCCGCGGTGCGCCGTCCAAGGAGACCCAGTACTTC. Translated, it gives CASSIRGAPSKETQYF.

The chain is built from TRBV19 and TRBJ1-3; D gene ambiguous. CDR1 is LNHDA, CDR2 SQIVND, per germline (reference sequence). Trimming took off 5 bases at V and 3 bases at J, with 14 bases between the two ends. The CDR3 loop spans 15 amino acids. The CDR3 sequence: CASSPLRTDGNTIYF. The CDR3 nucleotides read TGTGCCAGTAGTCCCCTTCGGACTGATGGAAACACCATATATTTT.

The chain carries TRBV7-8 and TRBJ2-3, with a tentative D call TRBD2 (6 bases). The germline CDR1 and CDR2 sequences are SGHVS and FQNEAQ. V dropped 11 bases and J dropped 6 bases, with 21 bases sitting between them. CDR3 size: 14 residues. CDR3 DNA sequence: TGTGCCCTCAGAGGGCGGGGTGCGGACGATACGCAGTATTTT. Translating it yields CALRGRGADDTQYF.

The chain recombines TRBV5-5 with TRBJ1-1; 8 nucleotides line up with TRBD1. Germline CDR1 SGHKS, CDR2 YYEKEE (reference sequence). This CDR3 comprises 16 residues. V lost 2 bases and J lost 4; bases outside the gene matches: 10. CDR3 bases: TGTGCCAGCAGCTTTCGGAGATTACAGGGGGGCACTGAAGCTTTCTTT. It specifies CASSFRRLQGGTEAFF.

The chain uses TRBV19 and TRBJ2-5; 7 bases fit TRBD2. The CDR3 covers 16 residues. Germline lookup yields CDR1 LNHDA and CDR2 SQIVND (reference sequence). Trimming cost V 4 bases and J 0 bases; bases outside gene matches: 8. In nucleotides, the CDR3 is TGTGCCAGTAGTAAGTCTAGGCTAGCGGACCAAGAGACCCAGTACTTC. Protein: CASSKSRLADQETQYF.

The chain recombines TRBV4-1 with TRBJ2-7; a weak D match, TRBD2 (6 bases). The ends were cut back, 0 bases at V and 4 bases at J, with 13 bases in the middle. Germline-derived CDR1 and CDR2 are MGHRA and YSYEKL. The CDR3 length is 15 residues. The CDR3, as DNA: TGCGCCAGCAGCCAAGAAGAGGTGGGAGGTTACGAGCAGTACTTC. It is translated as CASSQEEVGGYEQYF.